This TCR beta chain was recorded in a study of T cells after yellow fever vaccination. Overall study results and limits: Once the booster was given, most primary-vaccination clones reappeared, at approximately 97% for CD4 and roughly 90% for CD8.

Germline assignment: CDR1 ENHRY and CDR2 SYGVKD. This CDR3 comprises 14 residues. V dropped 6 bases and J dropped 0 bases, with 9 bases sitting between them. One entry per CDR3 protein, called by TCRdb with MiXCR from the 5' RACE reads. Of some 560,000 distinct CDR3 sequences detected, about 17% appear once; the ten largest clones hold about 18%. Only a few counts were recorded for this clonotype. Its target is not known. J is TRBJ1-3 and V is TRBV10-3; D not certain. The sample in question was PBMCs, obtained 5 to 6 days after the first yellow fever vaccination. The sequence was obtained from a young man who received the YFV17D yellow fever vaccine. The CDR3, as DNA: TGTGCCATCAGCTCAGCTTTCTCTGGAAACACCATATATTTT. Its protein product is CAISSAFSGNTIYF.